This TCR beta chain was identified during a study of shared clonotypes between healthy human individuals. Overall study results and limits: What naive subsets generally showed was a larger estimated richness than memory subsets showed.

Profiled with immunoSEQ multiplex PCR; TCRdb holds only in-frame clones, not every one. This table has roughly 1,600,000 clones, about 98.5% appearing once. The length of the CDR3 is 15 residues. The V end was cut by 3 bases, the J end by 0 bases, with 11 bases between. CDR1 is SGDLS and CDR2 is YYNGEE in the germline V gene. This clone has just one count. Its antigen is as yet unknown. The TCR comes from a man aged 25 to 40 in good health. This chain connects TRBV9 to TRBJ2-3; D not resolved. The sequencing sample was made of naive CD4+ T cells sorted from blood. Regarding subset: CD45RA+ positively selected. CDR3: CASSGSPSSTDTQYF. The CDR3 nucleotides are TGTGCCAGCAGCGGGTCCCCGTCTAGCACAGATACGCAGTATTTT.